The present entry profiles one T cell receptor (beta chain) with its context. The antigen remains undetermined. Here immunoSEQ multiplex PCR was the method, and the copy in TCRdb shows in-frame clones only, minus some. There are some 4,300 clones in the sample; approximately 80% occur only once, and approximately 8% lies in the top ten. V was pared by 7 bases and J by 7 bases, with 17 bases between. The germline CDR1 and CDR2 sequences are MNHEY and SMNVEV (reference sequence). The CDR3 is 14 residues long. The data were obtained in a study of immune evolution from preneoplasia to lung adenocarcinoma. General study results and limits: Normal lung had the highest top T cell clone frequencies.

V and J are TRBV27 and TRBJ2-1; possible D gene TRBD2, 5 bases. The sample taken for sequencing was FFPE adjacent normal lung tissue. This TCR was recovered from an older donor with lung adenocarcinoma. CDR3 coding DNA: TGTGCCAGCAAGTCTACAGTCTGGGAGAATGAGCAGTTCTTC. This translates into CASKSTVWENEQFF.